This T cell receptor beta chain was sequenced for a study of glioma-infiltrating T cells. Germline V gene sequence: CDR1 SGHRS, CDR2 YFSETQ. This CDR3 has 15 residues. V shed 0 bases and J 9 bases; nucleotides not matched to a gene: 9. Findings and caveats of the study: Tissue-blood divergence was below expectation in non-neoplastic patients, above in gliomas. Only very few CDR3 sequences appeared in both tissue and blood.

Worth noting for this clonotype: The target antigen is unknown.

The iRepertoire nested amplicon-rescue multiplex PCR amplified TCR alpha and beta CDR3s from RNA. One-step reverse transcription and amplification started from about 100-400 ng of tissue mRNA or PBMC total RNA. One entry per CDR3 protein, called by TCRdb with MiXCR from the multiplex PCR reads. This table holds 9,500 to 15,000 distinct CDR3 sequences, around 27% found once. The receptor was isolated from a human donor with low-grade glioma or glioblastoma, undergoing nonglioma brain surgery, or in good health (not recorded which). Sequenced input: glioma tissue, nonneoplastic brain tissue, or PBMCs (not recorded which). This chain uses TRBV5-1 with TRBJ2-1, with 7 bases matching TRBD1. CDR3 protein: CASSLGQGRTGEQFF. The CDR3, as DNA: TGCGCCAGCAGCTTGGGACAGGGTAGAACCGGTGAGCAGTTCTTC.